A selection of T cell receptor beta chains follows, all from one sample in a study of Graves' ophthalmopathy and Graves' hyperthyroidism. Each CDR3 protein is one row after TCRdb ran MiXCR on the multiplex PCR reads. The data contain a few hundred thousand distinct CDR3 sequences, just over 15% of them seen just once; the ten biggest clones take up 5.5% to 8%. Sequenced sample: peripheral blood. The receptor source for this set is a woman under 30 with stable Graves' hyperthyroidism. Both conserved end residues are part of each CDR3. D genes are given only for firm matches. Some rows have no size entry. The others give once, few or many, or a class for an expanded clone.

len | j_gene | abundance | d_gene | v_gene | CDR3aa | CDR3nt
12 | TRBJ2-5 | many | NA | TRBV20-1 | CSATLVGETQYF | TGCAGTGCTACTCTAGTGGGGGAGACCCAGTACTTC
12 | TRBJ1-1 | NA | NA | TRBV29-1 | CSVAQGQFKAFF | TGCAGCGTCGCCCAGGGTCAGTTTAAGGCTTTCTTT
16 | TRBJ2-2 | few | NA | TRBV7-8 | CASSSLTRGLPGELFF | TGTGCCAGCAGCTCCCTAACCAGGGGCCTTCCCGGGGAGCTGTTTTTT
10 | TRBJ2-5 | NA | NA | TRBV27 | CASLFQTQYF | TGTGCCAGCCTCTTTCAGACCCAGTACTTC
16 | TRBJ2-2 | NA | NA | TRBV11-1 | CASSAPAGANTGELFF | TGTGCCAGCAGCGCCCCCGCAGGGGCTAACACCGGGGAGCTGTTTTTT
15 | TRBJ2-5 | many | TRBD2 | TRBV20-1 | CSARDISGVQETQYF | TGCAGTGCTAGAGATATCAGCGGGGTTCAAGAGACCCAGTACTTC
14 | TRBJ1-4 | many | NA | TRBV20-1 | CSAREGRANEKLFF | TGCAGTGCTAGGGAGGGAAGAGCTAATGAAAAACTGTTTTTT
13 | TRBJ1-1 | NA | NA | TRBV12-3/TRBV12-4 | CASSHGGITEALF | TGTGCCAGCTCACACGGGGGAATTACTGAAGCTCTCTTT
14 | TRBJ2-7 | many | TRBD1 | TRBV6-5 | CASSSFDRDYEQYF | TGTGCCAGCAGTTCCTTCGACAGGGACTACGAGCAGTACTTC
14 | TRBJ1-2 | NA | NA | TRBV6-5 | CASSYSAGVNGYTF | TGTGCCAGCAGTTACTCGGCAGGGGTGAATGGTTACACCTTC
15 | TRBJ2-5 | many | NA | TRBV24-1 | CATSDLRDGQETQYF | TGTGCCACCAGTGATTTGCGGGACGGCCAAGAGACCCAGTACTTC
14 | TRBJ1-1 | many | NA | TRBV18 | CASSPIQTNTEAFF | TGTGCCAGCTCACCGATACAGACGAACACTGAAGCTTTCTTT
15 | TRBJ1-2 | many | NA | TRBV12-3/TRBV12-4 | CASSSDMAGEDGYTF | TGTGCCAGCAGTTCGGACATGGCAGGGGAAGATGGCTACACCTTC
10 | TRBJ1-1 | many | NA | TRBV9 | CASRPTEAFF | TGTGCCAGCAGGCCGACTGAAGCTTTCTTT
15 | TRBJ1-5 | many | NA | TRBV12-3/TRBV12-4 | CASSLFSGADQPQHF | TGTGCCAGCAGCCTTTTTTCGGGGGCCGATCAGCCCCAGCATTTT
13 | TRBJ2-5 | many | NA | TRBV19 | CASGPRGGETQYF | TGTGCCAGCGGGCCCCGTGGTGGGGAGACCCAGTACTTC
14 | TRBJ1-1 | NA | TRBD1 | TRBV7-2 | CASSADRANTEAFF | TGTGCCAGCAGCGCCGACAGGGCTAACACTGAAGCTTTCTTT
12 | TRBJ2-5 | many | NA | TRBV11-2 | CASSLDQSPQYF | TGTGCCAGCAGCTTAGATCAATCCCCCCAGTACTTC
14 | TRBJ1-3 | many | NA | TRBV12-3/TRBV12-4 | CASSFGQLGNTIYF | TGTGCCAGCAGCTTCGGACAATTGGGGAACACCATATATTTT
13 | TRBJ1-6 | many | NA | TRBV27 | CASSLTRNSPLHF | TGTGCCAGCAGTTTAACAAGGAATTCACCCCTCCACTTT
14 | TRBJ1-1 | many | NA | TRBV5-1 | CASSLAPANTEAFF | TGCGCCAGCAGCTTGGCCCCGGCGAACACTGAAGCTTTCTTT
14 | TRBJ1-1 | many | TRBD1 | TRBV6-2/TRBV6-3 | CASSYRGQGTEAFF | TGTGCCAGCAGTTACAGGGGGCAAGGCACTGAAGCTTTCTTT
15 | TRBJ1-1 | many | NA | TRBV4-2 | CASSQDPTGNTEAFF | TGTGCCAGCAGCCAAGATCCGACAGGCAACACTGAAGCTTTCTTT
18 | TRBJ2-2 | NA | TRBD1 | TRBV7-8 | CASSLAGQGPPNTGELFF | TGTGCCAGCAGCTTAGCGGGACAGGGGCCCCCGAACACCGGGGAGCTGTTTTTT
15 | TRBJ2-7 | many | NA | TRBV12-3/TRBV12-4 | CASSWEAGISYEQYF | TGTGCCAGCAGTTGGGAGGCGGGGATTTCCTACGAGCAGTACTTC
16 | TRBJ1-6 | many | NA | TRBV6-5 | CASSYVGSIGNSPLHF | TGTGCCAGCAGTTACGTCGGATCCATTGGGAATTCACCCCTCCACTTT
14 | TRBJ1-6 | NA | TRBD1 | TRBV5-4 | CASSPPGQNSPLHF | TGTGCCAGCAGCCCCCCGGGACAGAATTCACCCCTCCACTTT
17 | TRBJ2-7 | many | NA | TRBV27 | CASSLKGSRTSFYEQYF | TGTGCCAGCAGTTTAAAAGGAAGTCGGACGAGCTTCTACGAGCAGTACTTC